The rows below give T cell receptor beta chains drawn from one sample of a study of control samples from healthy donors and cancer patients. Data came from immunoSEQ multiplex PCR; TCRdb stores just in-frame clones and leaves some out. The sample records around 90,000 clones, about 82% being singletons. Material for sequencing was blood. The receptors shown here come from a man younger than 40 in good health. Each CDR3 is given with its conserved first and last residue. Each record gives: D gene, clone size, J gene, V gene, CDR3 DNA, CDR3 protein. A D gene is named only where the DNA matches it firmly. The listing skips clone size in some rows; elsewhere it reads once, few, many or a size class.

TRBD1 . TRBJ1-2 TRBV5-1 TGCGCCAGCAGCCTAGGACAGGGGAAGAGTGGCTACACCTTC CASSLGQGKSGYTF
. . TRBJ1-1 TRBV5-4 TGTGCCAGCAGTTTGGACAGTTTCACTGAAGCTTTCTTT CASSLDSFTEAFF
. . TRBJ2-2 TRBV14 TGTGCCAGCAGCCAAACGGTCAACACCGGGGAGCTGTTTTTT CASSQTVNTGELFF
. . TRBJ1-5 TRBV5-1 TGCGCCAGTTCTCAGGAAGGGCTTTGGCATCAGCCCCAGCATTTT CASSQEGLWHQPQHF
. . TRBJ1-1 TRBV5-5 TGTGCCAGCAGCCTCACGACAGGTGCTAACACTGAAGCTTTCTTT CASSLTTGANTEAFF
. . TRBJ1-1 TRBV19 TGTGCCAGTAGTAGGAGGGTCTTAGAAGGCCTTAACACTGAAGCTTTCTTT CASSRRVLEGLNTEAFF
. once TRBJ1-2 TRBV5-4 TGTGCCAGCAGCTTGACGGACGCTACCTATGGCTACACCTTC CASSLTDATYGYTF
TRBD1 . TRBJ1-6 TRBV28 TGTGCCAGCAGTTTTCAGGGGGGTTATAATTCACCCCTCCACTTT CASSFQGGYNSPLHF
TRBD2 few TRBJ2-3 TRBV7-8 TGTGCCAGCAGCACTGGGACTAGCGGAGCAGATACGCAGTATTTT CASSTGTSGADTQYF
. . TRBJ2-2 TRBV30 TGTGCCTGGAGTGTACGGGGTACCGGGGAGCTGTTTTTT CAWSVRGTGELFF
. . TRBJ2-4 TRBV7-9 TGTGCCAGCAGCTTGTACAGGGAGGGAAAAAACATTCAGTACTTC CASSLYREGKNIQYF